This T cell receptor beta chain was obtained from a study of cytomegalovirus exposure and HLA in healthy donors. V lost 3 bases and J lost 3; bases outside the gene matches: 5. Germline V gene lookup returns CDR1 SGHNT and CDR2 YYREEE (reference sequence). The CDR3 spans 14 residues. Primers included in the PCR were 60 Vbeta and 13 Jbeta primers. Method: immunoSEQ multiplex PCR; TCRdb's copy keeps in-frame clones and lacks some. The sample holds 150,000 to 160,000 clones, around 79% seen once. With regard to this clone: The antigen remains undetermined.

Points from the study as a whole: In vitro experiments confirmed that three CMV-associated chains were specific for CMV antigens. An analysis done earlier found most TCR beta V segments productive about 87% or about 30% of the time. A further, later analysis showed that HLA-associated TCR beta chains (compared with equally common others) were more clonally expanded.

The source material was PBMCs. The clonotype originates from a man aged 25 to 40 in good health and CMV-seropositive. The chain recombines TRBV5-4 with TRBJ2-5; 7 bases are a match to TRBD2. The CDR3 reads CASSYPAGEETQYF. CDR3 coding DNA: TGTGCCAGCAGCTACCCCGCGGGGGAAGAGACCCAGTACTTC. Variable domain in full (rest from reference TRBV5-4 and TRBJ2-5): ETGVTQSPTHLIKTRGQQVTLRCSSQSGHNTVSWYQQALGQGPQFIFQYYREEENGRGNFPPRFSGLQFPNYSSELNVNALELDDSALYLCASSYPAGEETQYFGPGTRLLVL.